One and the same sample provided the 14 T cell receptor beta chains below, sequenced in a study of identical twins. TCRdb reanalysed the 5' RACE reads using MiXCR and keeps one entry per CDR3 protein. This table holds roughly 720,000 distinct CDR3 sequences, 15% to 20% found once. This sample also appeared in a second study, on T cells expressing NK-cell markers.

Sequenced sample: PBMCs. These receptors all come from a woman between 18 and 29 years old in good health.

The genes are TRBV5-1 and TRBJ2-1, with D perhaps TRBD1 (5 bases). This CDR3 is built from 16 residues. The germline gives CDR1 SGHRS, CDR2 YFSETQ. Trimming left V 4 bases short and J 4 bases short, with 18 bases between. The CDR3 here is CASSLQTPRAYNEQFF. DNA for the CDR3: TGCGCCAGCAGCCTCCAGACTCCCAGGGCGTACAATGAGCAGTTCTTC. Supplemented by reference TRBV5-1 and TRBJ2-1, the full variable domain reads KAGVTQTPRYLIKTRGQQVTLSCSPISGHRSVSWYQQTPGQGLQFLFEYFSETQRNKGNFPGRFSGRQFSNSRSEMNVSTLELGDSALYLCASSLQTPRAYNEQFFGPGTRLTVL.

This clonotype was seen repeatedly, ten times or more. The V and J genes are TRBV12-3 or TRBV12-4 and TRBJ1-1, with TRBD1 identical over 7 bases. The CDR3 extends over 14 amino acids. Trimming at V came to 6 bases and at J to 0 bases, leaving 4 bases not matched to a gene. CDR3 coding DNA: TGTGCCAGCAGCCTGGGACAGTTGAACACTGAAGCTTTCTTT. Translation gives CASSLGQLNTEAFF.

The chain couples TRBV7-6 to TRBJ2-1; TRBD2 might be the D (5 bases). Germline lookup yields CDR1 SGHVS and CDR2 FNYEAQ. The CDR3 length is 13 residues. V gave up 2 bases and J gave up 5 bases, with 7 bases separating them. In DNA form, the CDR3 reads TGTGCCAGCAGCTTACTAGCCCACAATGAGCAGTTCTTC. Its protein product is CASSLLAHNEQFF.

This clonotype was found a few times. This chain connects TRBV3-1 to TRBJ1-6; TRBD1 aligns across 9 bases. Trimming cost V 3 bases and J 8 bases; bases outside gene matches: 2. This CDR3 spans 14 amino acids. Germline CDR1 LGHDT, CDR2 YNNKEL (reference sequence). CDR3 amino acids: CASSHGQGHSPLHF. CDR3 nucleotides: TGTGCCAGCAGCCACGGACAGGGGCATTCACCCCTCCACTTT. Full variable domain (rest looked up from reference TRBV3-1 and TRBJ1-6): DTAVSQTPKYLVTQMGNDKSIKCEQNLGHDTMYWYKQDSKKFLKIMFSYNNKELIINETVPNRFSPKSPDKAHLNLHINSLELGDSAVYFCASSHGQGHSPLHFGNGTRLTVT.

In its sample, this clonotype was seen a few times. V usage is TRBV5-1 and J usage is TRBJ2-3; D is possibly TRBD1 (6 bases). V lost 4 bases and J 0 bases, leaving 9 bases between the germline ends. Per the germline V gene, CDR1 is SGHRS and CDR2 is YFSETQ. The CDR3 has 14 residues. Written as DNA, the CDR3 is TGCGCCAGCAGCCGGACAGTGAGCACAGATACGCAGTATTTT. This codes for CASSRTVSTDTQYF.

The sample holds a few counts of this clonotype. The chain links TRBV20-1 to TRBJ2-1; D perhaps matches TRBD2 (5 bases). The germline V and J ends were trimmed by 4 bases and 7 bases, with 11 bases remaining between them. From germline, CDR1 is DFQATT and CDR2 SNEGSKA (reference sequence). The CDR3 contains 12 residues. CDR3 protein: CSAKGRGNEQFF. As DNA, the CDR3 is TGCAGTGCTAAGGGCCGAGGGAATGAGCAGTTCTTC.

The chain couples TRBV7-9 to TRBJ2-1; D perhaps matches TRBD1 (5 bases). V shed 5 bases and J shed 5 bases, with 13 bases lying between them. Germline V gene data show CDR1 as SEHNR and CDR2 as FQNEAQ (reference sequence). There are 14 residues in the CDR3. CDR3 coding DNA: TGTGCCAGCAGCCCGAACAGGCTTGACAATGAGCAGTTCTTC. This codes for CASSPNRLDNEQFF.

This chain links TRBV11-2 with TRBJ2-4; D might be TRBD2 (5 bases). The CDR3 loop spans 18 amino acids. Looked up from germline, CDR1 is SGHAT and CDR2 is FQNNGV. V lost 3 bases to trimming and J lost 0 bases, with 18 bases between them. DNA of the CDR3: TGTGCCAGCAGCTTCCTCGGGGTAGTTGGTGTAGCCAAAAACATTCAGTACTTC. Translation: CASSFLGVVGVAKNIQYF.

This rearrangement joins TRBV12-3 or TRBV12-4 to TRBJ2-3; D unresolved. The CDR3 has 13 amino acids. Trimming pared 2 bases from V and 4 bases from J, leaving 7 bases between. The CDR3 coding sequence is TGTGCCAGCAGTTTATGGCCGTCAGATACGCAGTATTTT. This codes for CASSLWPSDTQYF.

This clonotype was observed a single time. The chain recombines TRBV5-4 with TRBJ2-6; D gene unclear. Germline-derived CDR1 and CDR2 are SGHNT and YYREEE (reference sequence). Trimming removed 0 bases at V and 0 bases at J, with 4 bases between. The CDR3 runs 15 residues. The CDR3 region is CASSLDNSGANVLTF. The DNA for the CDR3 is TGTGCCAGCAGCTTGGACAACTCTGGGGCCAACGTCCTGACTTTC.

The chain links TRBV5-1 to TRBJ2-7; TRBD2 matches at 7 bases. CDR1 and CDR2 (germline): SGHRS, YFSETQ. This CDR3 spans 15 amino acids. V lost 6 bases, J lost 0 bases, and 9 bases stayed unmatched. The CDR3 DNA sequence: TGCGCCAGCACCACGGAAGCGGGGATCTCCTACGAGCAGTACTTC. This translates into CASTTEAGISYEQYF.

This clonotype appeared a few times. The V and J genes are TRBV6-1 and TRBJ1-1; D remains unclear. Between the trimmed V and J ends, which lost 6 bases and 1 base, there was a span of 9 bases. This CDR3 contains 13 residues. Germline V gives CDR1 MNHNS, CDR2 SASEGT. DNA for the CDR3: TGTGCCAGCAGACCGAGGACGAACACTGAAGCTTTCTTT. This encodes CASRPRTNTEAFF.

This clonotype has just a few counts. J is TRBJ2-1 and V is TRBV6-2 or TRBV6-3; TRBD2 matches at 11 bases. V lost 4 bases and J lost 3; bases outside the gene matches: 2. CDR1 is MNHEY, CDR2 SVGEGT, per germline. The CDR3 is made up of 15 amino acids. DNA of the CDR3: TGTGCCAGCAGTTTAGCGGGAGGGCACTACAATGAGCAGTTCTTC. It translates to CASSLAGGHYNEQFF.

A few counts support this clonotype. The CDR3 DNA reads as TGTGCCAGCAGCGTAGATTCGGGGTCCGGAAACACCATATATTTT. It specifies CASSVDSGSGNTIYF. The chain joins TRBV9 to TRBJ1-3; D ambiguous. V lost 0 bases and J 4 bases, leaving 11 bases between the germline ends. Germline lookup yields CDR1 SGDLS and CDR2 YYNGEE. This CDR3 has 15 residues.